The present entry profiles one T cell receptor beta chain with its context. The antigen is not known. This entry belongs to a study of cytomegalovirus exposure and HLA in healthy donors. General observations from the study: A list of approximately 160 TCR beta chains associated with cytomegalovirus was given. It was only CMV serostatus that was available as immune exposure information. The likely explanation for a cluster of highly shared sequence variants was sequencing artifact. An analysis that was carried out later associated 15,000 to 20,000 TCR beta sequences with HLA alleles at 0.05 false discovery rate.

The PCR ran on 60 Vbeta and 13 Jbeta primers. TCRdb keeps only in-frame clones here, not all; method: immunoSEQ multiplex PCR. Found here are under 150,000 clones, approximately 84% of them singletons; the top ten hold 1.5%. This CDR3 comprises 14 residues. The germline CDR1 and CDR2 sequences are SGHRS and YFSETQ. Trimming left V 4 bases short and J 2 bases short, with 9 bases between. J is TRBJ2-2 and V is TRBV5-1; TRBD1 is a possible D gene (5 bases). The TCR sequence derives from a woman aged 18-35 years in good health and CMV-seronegative. The sequencing input was PBMCs. CDR3 protein: CASSEGANTGELFF. The CDR3 DNA is TGCGCCAGCAGCGAAGGGGCCAACACCGGGGAGCTGTTTTTT.